A selection of T cell receptor beta chains follows, all from one sample in a study of shared clonotypes between healthy human individuals. The data were produced by immunoSEQ multiplex PCR, yet TCRdb's version contains in-frame clones alone and is incomplete. Among roughly 650,000 clones, 95% to 97% were seen once, and the ten largest hold 0.095% to 0.13%. The specimen sequenced was naive CD8+ T cells sorted from blood. These receptors all come from a woman in her twenties or thirties in good health. Both conserved end residues are part of each CDR3. D genes are given only for firm matches. The listing skips clone size in some rows; elsewhere it reads once, few, many or a size class.

14	.	.	TRBV19	TRBJ2-7	TGTGCCAGTAGTGTCACCAGGACCTCTTTGGAGCAGTACTTC	CASSVTRTSLEQYF
15	.	TRBD1	TRBV7-8	TRBJ2-7	TGTGCCAGCAGCTTTGGGACAGACGTTGGGTACGAGCAGTACTTC	CASSFGTDVGYEQYF
15	.	.	TRBV27	TRBJ2-1	TGTGCCAGCAGAATCATTGAGGGGATCTACAATGAGCAGTTCTTC	CASRIIEGIYNEQFF
18	once	.	TRBV28	TRBJ1-1	TGTGCCAGCAGTACGGACTTTTGGCAGGGGATTATGAACACTGAAGCTTTCTTT	CASSTDFWQGIMNTEAFF
12	.	TRBD2	TRBV19	TRBJ2-1	TGTGCCAGTAGTGCCCTAGCGGGAGGTTTCTTCTTC	CASSALAGGFFF
13	.	.	TRBV11-2	TRBJ2-7	TGTGCCAGCAGCTTAGTCAGGGGCCACGAGCAGTACTTC	CASSLVRGHEQYF
14	.	TRBD2	TRBV6-1	TRBJ2-7	TGTGCCAGCAGTATTAGCGGGAGGACGAGGGAGCAGTACTTC	CASSISGRTREQYF
14	.	TRBD1	TRBV28	TRBJ1-2	TGTGCCAGCAGTTTATTTCTCGGACAGGATGGCTACACCTTC	CASSLFLGQDGYTF
14	few	.	TRBV2	TRBJ2-7	TGTGCCAGCAGTGGGGGGCAAACCTCCTACGAGCAGTACTTC	CASSGGQTSYEQYF
11	.	TRBD1	TRBV29-1	TRBJ1-1	TGCAGCGTTATCCGGGACAGGGTGGCTTTCTTT	CSVIRDRVAFF
14	.	TRBD1	TRBV7-9	TRBJ1-1	TGTGCCAGCAGATTAGGACAGGGGTACACTGAAGCTTTCTTT	CASRLGQGYTEAFF
14	.	.	TRBV27	TRBJ2-6	TGTGCCAGCAAAAGGGGGGCTGGGGCCAACGTCCTGACTTTC	CASKRGAGANVLTF
14	.	.	TRBV28	TRBJ1-6	TGTGCCAGCAGTTTCGGGCAGAGCAATTCACCCCTCCACTTT	CASSFGQSNSPLHF
15	.	TRBD1	TRBV27	TRBJ1-1	TGTGCCAGCTTTCTGTCGGCAGGGGGGAACACTGAAGCTTTCTTT	CASFLSAGGNTEAFF
17	.	TRBD2	TRBV14	TRBJ2-1	TGTGCCAGCAGCGACCCCGGACTAGCGGGATTCGGCAATGAGCAGTTCTTC	CASSDPGLAGFGNEQFF
14	once	.	TRBV30	TRBJ2-7	TGTGCCTGGACTGGCGGTACCAGGGCCTACGAGCAGTACTTC	CAWTGGTRAYEQYF
15	.	.	TRBV5-1	TRBJ1-1	TGCGCCAGCAGCTTCCTTTGGGGGGACCAACCTGAAGCTTTCTTT	CASSFLWGDQPEAFF
16	.	.	TRBV5-6	TRBJ2-3	TGTGCCAGCAGCCGCGTAGGCGGGGCTGGCACAGATACGCAGTATTTT	CASSRVGGAGTDTQYF
13	.	TRBD1	TRBV5-1	TRBJ1-1	TGCGCCAGCAGCGGCAGGGGGCTCACTGAAGCTTTCTTT	CASSGRGLTEAFF
14	.	TRBD1	TRBV6-5	TRBJ2-1	TGTGCCAGCAGTTACGGGACAGCATACAATGAGCAGTTCTTC	CASSYGTAYNEQFF
13	.	.	TRBV19	TRBJ2-7	TGTGCCAGTAGTATGCAGGGGAACTACGAGCAGTACTTC	CASSMQGNYEQYF
14	.	.	TRBV28	TRBJ2-7	TGTGCCAGCAGTTTACCCCATAAAACCTACGAGCAGTACTTC	CASSLPHKTYEQYF
15	.	.	TRBV7-9	TRBJ2-1	TGTGCCAGCAGCTTAGGTCGTATCTCCTACAATGAGCAGTTCTTC	CASSLGRISYNEQFF
12	.	.	TRBV2	TRBJ2-5	TGTGCCAGCAGTGATCGGCCAGAGACCCAGTACTTC	CASSDRPETQYF
15	.	.	TRBV29-1	TRBJ1-2	TGCAGCGTTGAAGATCTGGGAGACGGACTCTATGGCTACACCTTC	CSVEDLGDGLYGYTF
14	.	.	TRBV6-5	TRBJ2-1	TGTGCCAGCAGGGCCCGGGACTCAAAGAATGAGCAGTTCTTC	CASRARDSKNEQFF
15	.	TRBD1	TRBV7-6	TRBJ1-6	TGTGCCAGCAGCGCCGAGGACAGGGGGAATTCACCCCTCCACTTT	CASSAEDRGNSPLHF
15	.	.	TRBV7-9	TRBJ1-6	TGTGCCAGCAGCTTAGGGGACACGTACAATTCACCCCTCCACTTT	CASSLGDTYNSPLHF
14	.	.	TRBV6-1	TRBJ1-2	TGTGCCAGCAGCGAAGTGCCCTCTAACTATGGCTACACCTTC	CASSEVPSNYGYTF
14	.	.	TRBV19	TRBJ1-1	TGTGCCAGTAGTATAGTTGGGTTAGGCACTGAAGCTTTCTTT	CASSIVGLGTEAFF
14	.	.	TRBV9	TRBJ1-2	TGTGCCAGCAGCCCAGACGGCAGAGAGAATGGCTACACCTTC	CASSPDGRENGYTF
14	once	.	TRBV2	TRBJ2-1	TGTGCCAGCAGTGTAGCAGGGTTCTACAATGAGCAGTTCTTC	CASSVAGFYNEQFF
14	.	TRBD1	TRBV10-2	TRBJ1-2	TGCGCCAGCAGCGATACAGGGGTTATCTATGGCTACACCTTC	CASSDTGVIYGYTF
16	.	.	TRBV4-1	TRBJ2-7	TGCGCCAGCAGCCAAGGCGCTAGGGACGAACTTGGCGAGCAGTACTTC	CASSQGARDELGEQYF